This TCR beta chain originates from a study of shared clonotypes between healthy human individuals. V dropped 7 bases and J dropped 5; count of bases not matched to a gene: 7. The CDR3 contains 13 residues. The germline V gene has CDR1 SEHNR and CDR2 FQNEAQ (reference sequence). Each subset's genomic DNA was shared equally among a number of immunoSEQ plates. Assay used: immunoSEQ multiplex PCR; TCRdb lists only in-frame clones, some missing. In the table there are approximately 2.1 million clones, roughly 93% of which are singletons. The sample consisted of naive CD4+ T cells from PBMCs. Subset of the sample: CD45RA+ positively selected. This receptor was obtained from a man younger than 30 in good health. Some clones in this sample may be carry-over from other donors' samples. The chain employs TRBV7-9 and TRBJ2-5; 7 bases match TRBD1. The CDR3 DNA follows: TGTGCCAGCACCTGGGACAGACAGGAGACCCAGTACTTC. Translating gives CASTWDRQETQYF. The variable domain in full, completed from reference TRBV7-9 and TRBJ2-5, reads DTGVSQNPRHKITKRGQNVTFRCDPISEHNRLYWYRQTLGQGPEFLTYFQNEAQLEKSRLLSDRFSAERPKGSFSTLEIQRTEQGDSAMYLCASTWDRQETQYFGPGTRLLVL.